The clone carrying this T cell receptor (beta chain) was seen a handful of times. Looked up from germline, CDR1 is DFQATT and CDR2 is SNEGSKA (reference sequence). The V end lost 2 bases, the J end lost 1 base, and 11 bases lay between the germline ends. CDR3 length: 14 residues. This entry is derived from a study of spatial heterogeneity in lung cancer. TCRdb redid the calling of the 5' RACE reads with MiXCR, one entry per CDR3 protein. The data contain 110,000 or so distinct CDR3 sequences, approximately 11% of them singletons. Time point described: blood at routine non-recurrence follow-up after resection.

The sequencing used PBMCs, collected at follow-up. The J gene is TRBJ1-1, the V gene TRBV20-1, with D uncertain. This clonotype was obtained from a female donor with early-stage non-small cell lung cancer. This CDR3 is CSARNPKGNTEAFF. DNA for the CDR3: TGCAGTGCTAGAAACCCGAAAGGGAACACTGAAGCTTTCTTT.